The rows below give T cell receptor beta chains drawn from one sample of a study of cytomegalovirus exposure and HLA in healthy donors. Generated by immunoSEQ multiplex PCR, the TCRdb table keeps only in-frame clones and is missing some. The sample includes about 87,000 clones, about 68% of them seen just once. Sample: PBMCs. The receptors stem from a man aged 30 to 45 in good health and CMV-seropositive. Both conserved end residues are part of each CDR3.

j_call v_call cdr3_aa
TRBJ1-1 TRBV11-3 CASSLGTGGNTEAFF
TRBJ2-7 TRBV10-3 CASTQGLLAGKDEQYF
TRBJ1-4 TRBV18 CASSPQGDNEKLFF
TRBJ2-1 TRBV30 CAWSPPPASGGRGCEQFF
TRBJ2-7 TRBV29-1 CSVRSSGVPIF
TRBJ2-1 TRBV7-9 CASSPTGQGVNEQFF
TRBJ1-3 TRBV30 CACGSTFSGNTIYF
TRBJ1-5 TRBV7-9 CASSLGGDQPQHF
TRBJ2-7 TRBV5-1 CASSLAGGEGTYEQYF
TRBJ2-5 TRBV2 CASSEALADQETQYF
TRBJ1-3 TRBV5-6 CASSLSVTGTGNTIYF
TRBJ2-2 TRBV27 CASSQTTLNTGELFF
TRBJ1-5 TRBV18 CASSPGQMWQPQHF
TRBJ1-1 TRBV27 CASSLTRAGGNTEAFF
TRBJ2-3 TRBV7-9 CSSSLGTGGSGTDTQYF
TRBJ1-4 TRBV6-6 CASRRTGGAGEKLFF
TRBJ2-2 TRBV5-1 CASSRGQGGTGELFF